One T cell receptor beta chain is described in this entry. The data belong to a study of T-cell reconstitution after alpha-beta-depleted transplantation in children. Germline V lookup: CDR1 DFQATT, CDR2 SNEGSKA (reference sequence). Trimming took 0 bases from V and 1 from J, leaving 15 bases between them. CDR3 size: 16 residues. Unique molecular identifiers were used in preparing the TCRbeta library. TCRdb re-called the PCR reads with MiXCR, one entry per CDR3 protein. The data show some 640,000 distinct CDR3 sequences, about 15% seen once. V and J are TRBV20-1 and TRBJ2-5; the D gene is possibly TRBD2 (7 bases). The starting material was PBMCs from the stem cell graft donor, obtained from the stem cell graft. The TCR originated in a human donor who donated a stem cell graft to a child with acute myeloid leukemia. CDR3 coding DNA: TGCAGTGCTAGAGATGTGGGGGGGCACCGCCAAGAGACCCAGTACTTC. Translation: CSARDVGGHRQETQYF.